This T cell receptor beta chain was profiled in a study of shared clonotypes between healthy human individuals. Some 30,000 T cell genomes (about 0.3 ug DNA) went into each PBMC replicate. Per the study methods: ImmunoSEQ gave junction-only sequences without quality scores, so filtering differed. Profiling relied on immunoSEQ multiplex PCR, and the TCRdb table lists in-frame clones only, not all of them. V and J calls and clone size come straight from that table; D and trimming were deduced from the DNA. This sample yields hundreds of thousands of clones, of which 75% to 80% are seen a single time; around 12% belongs to the top ten. Germline loops: CDR1 PRHDT, CDR2 FYEKMQ (reference sequence). CDR3 length: 15 amino acids. V was pared by 4 bases and J by 8 bases, with 7 bases of the junction left unmatched.

The TCR originated in a middle-aged woman in good health. Some clones in this sample may be carry-over from other donors' samples. The sequenced material came from PBMCs. The chain couples TRBV13 to TRBJ1-4; 10 nucleotides align to TRBD1. DNA for the CDR3: TGTGCCAGCAGCTCCCGGGACAGGGGAGACGAAAAACTGTTTTTT. Translation gives CASSSRDRGDEKLFF. The variable domain in full, with the rest retrieved from reference TRBV13 and TRBJ1-4, is AAGVIQSPRHLIKEKRETATLKCYPIPRHDTVYWYQQGPGQDPQFLISFYEKMQSDKGSIPDRFSAQQFSDYHSELNMSSLELGDSALYFCASSSRDRGDEKLFFGSGTQLSVL.